These 5 T cell receptor beta chains share one sample of origin, sequenced in a study of cytomegalovirus exposure and HLA in healthy donors. The assay was immunoSEQ multiplex PCR, and TCRdb's table has in-frame clones only and misses some. The data show roughly 120,000 clones, approximately 90% seen once. Sequencing was carried out using PBMCs. These receptors all stem from a young man in good health and CMV-seronegative.

The chain couples TRBV11-2 to TRBJ2-1; TRBD1 might be the D (6 bases). Germline CDR1 and CDR2: SGHAT and FQNNGV. V was cut by 4 bases and J by 2 bases, with 15 bases left in between. This CDR3 is built from 16 residues. CDR3 in DNA: TGTGCCAGCAGCTGGAATCTTCGGGACACCTACAATGAGCAGTTCTTC. Protein product: CASSWNLRDTYNEQFF.

This clone was seen a handful of times. J is TRBJ2-3 and V is TRBV5-1, with a tentative D call TRBD2 (6 bases). Trimming removed 0 bases from V and 0 bases from J, with 14 bases in between. The CDR3 contains 17 residues. Germline-derived CDR1 and CDR2 are SGHRS and YFSETQ. The CDR3 region is CASSLGWSSGSTDTQYF. The CDR3 nucleotides are TGCGCCAGCAGCTTGGGGTGGTCCAGCGGGAGCACAGATACGCAGTATTTT.

The CDR3: CASSKGEWDTGELFF. CDR3 in DNA: TGCGCCAGCAGTAAAGGAGAATGGGACACCGGGGAGCTGTTTTTT. The chain carries TRBV5-1 and TRBJ2-2; D gene unclear. CDR3 size: 15 residues. The V end was cut by 5 bases, the J end by 3 bases, with 14 bases between. Germline values: CDR1 SGHRS, CDR2 YFSETQ.

There are a few counts of this clone. A junction end diverges from the germline sequence, so it may reflect a read error. The J gene is TRBJ1-5, the V gene TRBV6-6; 10 bases match TRBD1. The CDR3 loop spans 14 amino acids. Germline V lookup: CDR1 MNHNY, CDR2 SVGAGI (reference sequence). The CDR3 coding sequence is TGCGGGTCCGGGACAGGGGACGGCAATCAGCCCCAGCATTTT. Amino acid sequence: CGSGTGDGNQPQHF.

J is TRBJ1-3 and V is TRBV28; 10 bases fit TRBD1. With V trimmed by 5 bases and J by 6 bases, 4 bases remained unmatched. Germline V gene sequence: CDR1 MDHEN, CDR2 SYDVKM. The CDR3 is 14 amino acids. The CDR3 sequence: CASSAGTGVNTIYF. CDR3 nucleotides: TGTGCCAGCAGTGCCGGGACAGGGGTAAACACCATATATTTT.